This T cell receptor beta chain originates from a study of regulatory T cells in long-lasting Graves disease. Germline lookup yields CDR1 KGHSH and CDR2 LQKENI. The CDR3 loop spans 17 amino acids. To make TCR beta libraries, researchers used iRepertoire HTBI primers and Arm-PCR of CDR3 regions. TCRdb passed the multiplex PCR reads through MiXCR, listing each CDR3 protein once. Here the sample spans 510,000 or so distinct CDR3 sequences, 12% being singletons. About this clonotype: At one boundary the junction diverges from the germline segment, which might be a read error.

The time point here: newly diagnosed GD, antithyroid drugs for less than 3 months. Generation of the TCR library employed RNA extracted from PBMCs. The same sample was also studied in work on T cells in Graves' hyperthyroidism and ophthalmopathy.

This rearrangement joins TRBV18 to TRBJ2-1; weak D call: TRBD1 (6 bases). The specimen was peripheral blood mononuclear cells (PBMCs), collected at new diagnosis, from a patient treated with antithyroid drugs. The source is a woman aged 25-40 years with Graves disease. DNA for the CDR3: TGTGCCAGCTCACCTCTCCCCCCGGACAGACTTTACAATGACCAGTTCTTC. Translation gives CASSPLPPDRLYNDQFF.